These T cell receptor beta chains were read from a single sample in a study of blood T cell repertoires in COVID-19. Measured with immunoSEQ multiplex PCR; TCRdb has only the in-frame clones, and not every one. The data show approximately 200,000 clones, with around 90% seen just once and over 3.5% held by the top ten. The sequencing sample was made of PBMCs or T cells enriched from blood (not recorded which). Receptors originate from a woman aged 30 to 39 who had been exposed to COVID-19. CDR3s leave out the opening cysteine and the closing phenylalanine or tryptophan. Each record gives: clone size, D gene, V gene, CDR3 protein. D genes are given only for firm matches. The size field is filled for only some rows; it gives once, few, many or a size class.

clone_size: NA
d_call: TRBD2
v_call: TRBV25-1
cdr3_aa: ASILSGTKHEQY

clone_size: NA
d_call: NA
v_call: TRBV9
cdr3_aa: ASSGGTARNSPLH

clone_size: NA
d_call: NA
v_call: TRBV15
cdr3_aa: ATSGHAPLASGYT

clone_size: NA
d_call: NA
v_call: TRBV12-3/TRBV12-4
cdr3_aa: ASSPLLDEQF

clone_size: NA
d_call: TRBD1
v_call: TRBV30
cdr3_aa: AWSFSGQGHEKLF

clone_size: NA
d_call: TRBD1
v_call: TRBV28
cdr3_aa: ASSRRQGDAYEQY

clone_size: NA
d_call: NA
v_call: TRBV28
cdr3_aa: ASRENSPLH

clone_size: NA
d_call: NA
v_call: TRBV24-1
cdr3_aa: ATSDFSPGGADTQY

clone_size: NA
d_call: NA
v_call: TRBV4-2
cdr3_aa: ASSQFEGARDTGELF

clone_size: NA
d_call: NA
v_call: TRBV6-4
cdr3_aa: ASSDSAFLGRGRTDTQY

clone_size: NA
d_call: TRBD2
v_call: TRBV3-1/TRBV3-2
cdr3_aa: ASSLSPGLAGSYEQY

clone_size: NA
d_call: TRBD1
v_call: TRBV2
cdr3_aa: ASSRQGLNTEAF

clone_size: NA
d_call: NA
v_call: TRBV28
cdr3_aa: ASSLSGFAEAF

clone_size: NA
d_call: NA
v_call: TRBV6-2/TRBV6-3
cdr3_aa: ASSRTDSNQPQH

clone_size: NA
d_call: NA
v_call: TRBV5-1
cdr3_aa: ASSLDSGVRTEAF

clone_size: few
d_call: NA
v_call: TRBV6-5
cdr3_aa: ASSRQNSPLH

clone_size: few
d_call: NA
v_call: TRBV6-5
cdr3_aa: ASKREGRGGYT

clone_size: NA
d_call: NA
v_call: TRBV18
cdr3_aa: ASSTTGDYGYT

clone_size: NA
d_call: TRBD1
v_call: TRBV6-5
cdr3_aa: ASSRQGQFNQPQH

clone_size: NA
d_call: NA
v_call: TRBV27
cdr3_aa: ASSLGITRETEAF

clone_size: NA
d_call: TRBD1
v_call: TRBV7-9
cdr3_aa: ASSPSRTGINQPQH

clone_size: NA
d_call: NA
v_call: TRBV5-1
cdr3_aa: ASSLSQGGSYEQY

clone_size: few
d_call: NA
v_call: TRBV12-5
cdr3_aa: ASAPLGNTIY

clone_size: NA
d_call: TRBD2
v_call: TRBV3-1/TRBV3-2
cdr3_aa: ASSQGAGDQETQY

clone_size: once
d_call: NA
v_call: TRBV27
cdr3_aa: ASSSSYEQY

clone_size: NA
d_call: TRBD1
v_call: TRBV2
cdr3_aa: ASSGQGFNYGYT

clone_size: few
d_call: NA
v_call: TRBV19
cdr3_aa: ASSIDQGQWREKLF

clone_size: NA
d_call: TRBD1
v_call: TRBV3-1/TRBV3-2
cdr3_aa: ASSKTGAGYT

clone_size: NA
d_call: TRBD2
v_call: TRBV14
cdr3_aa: ASTPRGGRVNEQF

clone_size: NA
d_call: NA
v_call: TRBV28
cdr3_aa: ATNPPTSSYEQY

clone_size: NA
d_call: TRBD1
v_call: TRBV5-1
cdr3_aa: ASSGGTGVNTEAF

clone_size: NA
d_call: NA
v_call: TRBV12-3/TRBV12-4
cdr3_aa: ASSSWTEAF

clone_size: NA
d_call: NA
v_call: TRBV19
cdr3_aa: ASSQAVHTEAF

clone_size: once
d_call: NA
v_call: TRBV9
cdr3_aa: ASSVGLLNSGNTIY

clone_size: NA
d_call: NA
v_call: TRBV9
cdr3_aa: ASTRGSREDTQY

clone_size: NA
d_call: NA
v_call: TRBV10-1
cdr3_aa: ASSGTLTYEQY

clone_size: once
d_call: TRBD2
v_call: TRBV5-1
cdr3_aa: ASSLASSGSGEQF

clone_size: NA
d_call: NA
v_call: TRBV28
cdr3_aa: ASSSGLQATDEKLF

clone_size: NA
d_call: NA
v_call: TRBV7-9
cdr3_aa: ASSLAHQATYGYT

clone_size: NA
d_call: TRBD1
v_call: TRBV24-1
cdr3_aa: ATSDLGQGDTGELF

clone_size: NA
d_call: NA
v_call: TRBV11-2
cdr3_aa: ASSLANRNGYNEQF

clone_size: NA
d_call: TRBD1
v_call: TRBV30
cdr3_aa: AWSVLGTGGGQPQH